The rows below give T cell receptor beta chains drawn from one sample of a study of regulatory T cells in long-lasting Graves disease. One entry per CDR3 protein, called by TCRdb with MiXCR from the multiplex PCR reads. Found here are 550,000 to 650,000 distinct CDR3 sequences, roughly 15% of them singletons; the top ten hold more than 10%. The same data also went into a second study, on T cells in Graves' hyperthyroidism and ophthalmopathy.

The sample in question was peripheral blood mononuclear cells (PBMCs), obtained at new diagnosis, from a patient treated with antithyroid drugs. Every receptor here comes from a man aged 18 to 29 with Graves disease. Each CDR3 is given with its conserved first and last residue. A D gene is named only where the DNA matches it firmly. A row's size may be missing; if present it is once, few, many or a size class.

TRBV5-6	TRBD1	.	TRBJ2-3	CASSYGTGTDTQYF	TGTGCCAGCAGCTACGGGACAGGCACAGATACGCAGTATTTT
TRBV2	TRBD1	many	TRBJ1-2	CASSVAGQGITNYGYTF	TGTGCCAGCAGTGTGGCGGGACAGGGTATCACTAACTATGGCTACACCTTC
TRBV10-2	.	few	TRBJ2-4	CASSSPRALAKNIQYF	TGCGCCAGTTCTTCCCCGAGGGCTTTAGCCAAAAACATTCAGTACTTC
TRBV20-1	.	.	TRBJ2-5	CSATAGGAGTQYF	TGCAGTGCTACCGCTGGGGGCGCGGGGACCCAGTACTTC
TRBV2	TRBD1	.	TRBJ1-5	CASSEISLPGGQPQHF	TGTGCCAGCAGCGAAATTTCCCTACCAGGGGGGCAGCCCCAGCATTTT
TRBV12-3/TRBV12-4	TRBD2	few	TRBJ2-1	CASSGGASYNEQFF	TGTGCCAGCAGCGGGGGGGCCTCCTACAATGAGCAGTTCTTC
TRBV12-3/TRBV12-4	.	few	TRBJ1-4	CASSSDRWGGEKLFF	TGTGCCAGCAGTTCCGACAGGTGGGGCGGTGAAAAACTGTTTTTT
TRBV18	.	many	TRBJ2-7	CASSTALEEQYF	TGTGCCAGCTCGACAGCCCTTGAGGAGCAGTACTTC
TRBV7-2	.	many	TRBJ2-1	CASSLAGAGYNEQFF	TGTGCCAGCAGTCTGGCGGGCGCAGGCTACAATGAGCAGTTCTTC
TRBV7-9	TRBD1	few	TRBJ2-5	CASSFVEGARETQYF	TGTGCCAGCAGCTTCGTTGAGGGGGCAAGAGAGACCCAGTACTTC
TRBV30	.	.	TRBJ1-4	CAWSVGGGTEKLFF	TGTGCCTGGAGTGTTGGAGGGGGAACTGAAAAACTGTTTTTT
TRBV7-9	.	few	TRBJ2-3	CASNPPTDTQYF	TGTGCCAGCAACCCCCCCACAGATACGCAGTATTTT
TRBV28	TRBD1	many	TRBJ2-5	CASSLTGVEETQYF	TGTGCCAGCAGCCTAACAGGGGTTGAAGAGACCCAGTACTTC
TRBV11-2	.	.	TRBJ2-2	CASSRTQGAPGANVLTFGAGELFF	.
TRBV5-6	.	.	TRBJ1-5	CASSLDGTNNQPQHF	TGTGCCAGCAGCTTGGACGGGACAAATAATCAGCCCCAGCATTTT
TRBV7-2	.	few	TRBJ1-3	CASSLWTAGNTIYF	TGTGCCAGCAGCTTATGGACGGCCGGAAACACCATATATTTT
TRBV13	.	.	TRBJ1-6	CASSLDRSLDSPLHF	TGTGCCAGCAGCTTAGACAGGTCGCTGGATTCACCCCTCCACTTT
TRBV9	.	many	TRBJ2-7	CASSVWEDGGQYF	TGTGCCAGCAGCGTATGGGAAGACGGAGGGCAGTACTTC
TRBV11-1	TRBD1	many	TRBJ2-7	CASRRQGGSAYEQYF	TGTGCCAGCAGACGACAGGGGGGCTCAGCCTACGAGCAGTACTTC
TRBV27	.	many	TRBJ2-7	CASSEHGKRLYEQYF	TGTGCCAGCAGTGAACACGGGAAAAGGCTCTACGAGCAGTACTTC
TRBV2	TRBD2	many	TRBJ2-1	CASRGTSVRVSSYNEQFF	TGTGCCAGCAGGGGGACTAGCGTCCGAGTTTCCTCCTACAATGAGCAGTTCTTC
TRBV27	.	.	TRBJ2-7	CASSPPGESSYEQYF	TGTGCCAGCAGCCCCCCAGGGGAGAGCTCCTACGAGCAGTACTTC
TRBV7-9	.	few	TRBJ2-5	CASSFIPGTWGETQYF	TGTGCCAGCAGCTTTATCCCGGGAACCTGGGGGGAGACCCAGTACTTC
TRBV18	TRBD2	many	TRBJ2-1	CASSTLLAGVGNEQFF	TGTGCCAGCTCAACTCTACTAGCGGGAGTTGGGAATGAGCAGTTCTTC
TRBV12-3/TRBV12-4	.	few	TRBJ2-5	CASSQGPAETQYF	TGTGCCAGCAGTCAGGGACCCGCGGAGACCCAGTACTTC
TRBV7-6	TRBD2	many	TRBJ2-1	CASSSTSGGSRHEQFF	TGTGCCAGCAGCTCGACTAGCGGGGGGTCTAGGCATGAGCAGTTCTTC
TRBV5-5	.	few	TRBJ1-2	CASSLALQGSIYGYTF	TGTGCCAGCAGCTTGGCCTTGCAGGGAAGCATCTATGGCTACACCTTC
TRBV11-3	.	many	TRBJ2-3	CASSHRHDTQYF	TGTGCCAGCAGCCACAGACATGATACGCAGTATTTT
TRBV15	.	.	TRBJ1-4	CATSRDWRQDTTNEKLFF	TGTGCCACCAGCAGAGATTGGAGGCAGGATACAACTAATGAAAAACTGTTTTTT
TRBV20-1	TRBD2	.	TRBJ2-7	CSVRRLAGVYEQYF	TGCAGTGTCAGGAGACTAGCGGGGGTCTACGAGCAGTACTTC
TRBV12-3/TRBV12-4	.	many	TRBJ1-6	CASSLFRSPLHF	TGTGCCAGCAGTCTATTTCGGTCACCCCTCCACTTT
TRBV5-4	TRBD1	.	TRBJ1-1	CASSLGDRTPNEAFF	TGTGCCAGCAGCTTGGGGGACAGGACCCCAAACGAAGCTTTCTTT
TRBV20-1	TRBD2	many	TRBJ2-7	CSAEGASGTYEQYF	TGCAGTGCTGAAGGGGCTAGCGGAACCTACGAGCAGTACTTC
TRBV7-9	TRBD1	.	TRBJ1-1	CASRGDRGTTFF	TGTGCCAGCAGGGGGGACAGGGGTACGACTTTCTTT
TRBV27	TRBD1	many	TRBJ2-1	CAIAGTGAYNEQFF	TGTGCCATCGCCGGGACAGGGGCCTACAATGAGCAGTTCTTC
TRBV30	TRBD1	few	TRBJ1-1	CAGTGMNTEAFF	TGTGCCGGGACAGGCATGAACACTGAAGCTTTCTTT
TRBV11-2	.	many	TRBJ2-1	CASSYLAPSDEQFF	TGTGCCAGCAGCTACCTAGCTCCGAGCGATGAGCAGTTCTTC
TRBV29-1	TRBD1	.	TRBJ2-3	CSVEEPTGQVTDTQYF	TGCAGCGTTGAAGAACCAACGGGACAGGTTACAGATACGCAGTATTTT
TRBV2	.	many	TRBJ1-2	CASTGLPSVYGYTF	TGTGCCAGCACGGGGCTCCCGTCAGTCTATGGCTACACCTTC
TRBV7-6	.	few	TRBJ2-2	CASSWLTGELFF	TGTGCCAGCAGCTGGCTCACCGGGGAGCTGTTTTTT
TRBV9	TRBD2	.	TRBJ2-1	CASSVGGSGTHNEQFF	TGTGCCAGCAGCGTAGGTGGTAGCGGGACGCACAATGAGCAGTTCTTC
TRBV15	TRBD2	few	TRBJ2-1	CATSPRGLAGGPYNEQFF	TGTGCCACCAGCCCTCGGGGACTAGCGGGAGGCCCCTACAATGAGCAGTTCTTC
TRBV20-1	.	many	TRBJ2-5	CSGTVRGVAETQYF	TGCAGTGGAACCGTTAGGGGGGTCGCAGAGACCCAGTACTTC